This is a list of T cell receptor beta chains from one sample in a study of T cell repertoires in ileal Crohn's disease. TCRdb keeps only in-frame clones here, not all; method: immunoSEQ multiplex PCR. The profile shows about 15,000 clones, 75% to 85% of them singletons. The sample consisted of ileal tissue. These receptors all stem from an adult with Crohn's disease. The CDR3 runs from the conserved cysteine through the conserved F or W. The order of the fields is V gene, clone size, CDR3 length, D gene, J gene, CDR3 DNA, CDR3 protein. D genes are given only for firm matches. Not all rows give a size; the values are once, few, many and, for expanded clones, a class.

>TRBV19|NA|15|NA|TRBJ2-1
TGTGCCAGTTCGGACAGCCCCAACTCCTACAATGAGCAGTTCTTC
CASSDSPNSYNEQFF
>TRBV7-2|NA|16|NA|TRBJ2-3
TGTGCCAGTTTGTTTGGGGGTAGCGGAGTAACAGATACGCAGTATTTT
CASLFGGSGVTDTQYF
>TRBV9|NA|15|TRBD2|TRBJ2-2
TGTGCCAGCAGCGCCGGGGGGGGACTGACCGGGGAGCTGTTTTTT
CASSAGGGLTGELFF
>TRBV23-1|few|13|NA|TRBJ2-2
TGCGCCAGCAGTCCAACAAACACCGGGGAGCTGTTTTTT
CASSPTNTGELFF
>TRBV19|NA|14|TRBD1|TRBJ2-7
TGTGCCAGTAGTTTCCGGACAGGGGTGAGCGAGCAGTACTTC
CASSFRTGVSEQYF
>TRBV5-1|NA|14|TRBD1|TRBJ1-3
TGCGCCAGCAGCTTGGGACAGGGTGGAAACACCATATATTTT
CASSLGQGGNTIYF
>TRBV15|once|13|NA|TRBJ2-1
TGTGCCACCGGACAGAGCTTCCACAATGAGCAGTTCTTC
CATGQSFHNEQFF
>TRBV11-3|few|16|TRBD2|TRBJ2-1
TGTGCCAGCAGCACCGGGACTAGCGGGAGCTCTGCTGAGCAGTTCTTC
CASSTGTSGSSAEQFF
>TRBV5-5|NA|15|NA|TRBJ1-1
TGTGCCAGCAGCTTGGGGGAGGGTTCGCACACTGAAGCTTTCTTT
CASSLGEGSHTEAFF
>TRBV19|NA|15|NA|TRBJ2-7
TGTGCCAGTAGTATAGATTCCACCAGGGCTAACCCGCGGTACTTC
CASSIDSTRANPRYF
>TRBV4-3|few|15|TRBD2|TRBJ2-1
TGCGCCAGCAGCCAGACTAGCGGGAGCAGTTATGAGCAGTTCTTC
CASSQTSGSSYEQFF
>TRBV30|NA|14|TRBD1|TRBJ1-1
TGTGCCTGGAGTGTCAGGGGGCATAACACTGAAGCTTTCTTT
CAWSVRGHNTEAFF
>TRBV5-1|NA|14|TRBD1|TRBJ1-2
TGCGCCAGCAGCCCCGGGGACAGAGTCATTGGCTACACCTTC
CASSPGDRVIGYTF
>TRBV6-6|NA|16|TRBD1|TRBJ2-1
TGTGCCAGCAGCACCCCGGACAGGAGCTCCTACAATGAGCAGTTCTTC
CASSTPDRSSYNEQFF
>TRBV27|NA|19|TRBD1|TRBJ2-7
TGTGCCAGCAGCCCATGGCCCGGGGACAGGGGCCCGAACTCCTACGAGCAGTACTTC
CASSPWPGDRGPNSYEQYF
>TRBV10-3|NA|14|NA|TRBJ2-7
TGTGCCATCAAAGGGATCGCGGGGTCCCTCGAGCAGTACTTC
CAIKGIAGSLEQYF
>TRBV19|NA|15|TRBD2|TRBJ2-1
TGTGCCAGTAGTATAGAGGCGGGGGTTAGGGCTGAGCAGTTCTTC
CASSIEAGVRAEQFF
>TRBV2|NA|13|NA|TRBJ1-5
TGTGCCAGCAGCGGACAATACAATCAGCCCCAGCATTTT
CASSGQYNQPQHF
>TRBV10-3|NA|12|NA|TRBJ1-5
TGTGCCACCCGGGAGGGCAATCAGCCCCAGCATTTT
CATREGNQPQHF
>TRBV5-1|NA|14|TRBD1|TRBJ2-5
TGCGCCAGCAGCAGGGGGACAGAACAAGAGACCCAGTACTTC
CASSRGTEQETQYF
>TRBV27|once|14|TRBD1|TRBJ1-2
TGTGCCAGCAGTTTACCCAGGGGGCTCTATGGCTACACCTTC
CASSLPRGLYGYTF
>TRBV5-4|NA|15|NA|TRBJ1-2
TGTGCCAGCAGCTTAGGCAGGGAAGGAAGCTATGGCTACACCTTC
CASSLGREGSYGYTF
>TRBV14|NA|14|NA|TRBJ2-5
TGTGCCAACCCCCATCGGGTCTACCAAGAGACCCAGTACTTC
CANPHRVYQETQYF
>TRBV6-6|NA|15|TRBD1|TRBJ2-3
TGTGCCAGCAGCTTTACAGGGGGCGGCACAGATACGCAGTATTTT
CASSFTGGGTDTQYF
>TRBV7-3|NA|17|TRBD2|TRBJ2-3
TGTGCCAGCAGCCTCGCGTTTAGCGGACTAGTACCAGATACGCAGTATTTT
CASSLAFSGLVPDTQYF
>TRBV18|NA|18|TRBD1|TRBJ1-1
TGTGCCAGCTCACCACTGGGGCCGGGACAGGGGGCGCAGGGTGAAGCTTTCTTT
CASSPLGPGQGAQGEAFF
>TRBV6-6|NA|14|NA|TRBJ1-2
TGTGCCAGCAGCTGGGACATCGGTAGGAATGGCTACACCTTC
CASSWDIGRNGYTF